This T cell receptor beta chain derives from a study of cytomegalovirus exposure and HLA in healthy donors. Study background: The study placed 80% to 90% of its roughly 410 genotyped donors in the Caucasian-associated ancestry cluster. Regarding the study as a whole: The likely origin of a cluster of highly shared sequence variants was a sequencing artifact. In vitro data verified a few CMV-associated chains as specific for CMV antigens. It was 150 or so TCR beta chains that were listed as cytomegalovirus-associated.

V shed 10 bases and J 2 bases; nucleotides not matched to a gene: 7. Germline CDR1 is ENHRY and CDR2 is SYGVKD. CDR3 size: 15 residues. Concerning this clone: Its antigen remains unidentified.

The study ran its PCR with 60 Vbeta and 13 Jbeta primers. The protocol was immunoSEQ multiplex PCR, while the TCRdb copy is restricted to in-frame clones and leaves out a portion. The sample includes about 67,000 clones, approximately 78% of them seen just once. The sequenced sample consisted of PBMCs. The TCR originated in a man between 40 and 49 years old in good health and CMV-seronegative. This chain links TRBV10-3 with TRBJ2-2, with 10 bases fitting TRBD2. The CDR3 DNA sequence: TGTGCCACCTCCAAGCGGGAGGGAAACACCGGGGAGCTGTTTTTT. It codes for CATSKREGNTGELFF.